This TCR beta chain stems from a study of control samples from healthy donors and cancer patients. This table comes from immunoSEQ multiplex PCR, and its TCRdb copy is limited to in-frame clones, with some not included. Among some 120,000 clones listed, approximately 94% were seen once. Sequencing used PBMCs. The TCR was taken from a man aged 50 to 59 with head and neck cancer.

This CDR3 is CASSQGQGRTEAFF. CDR3 nucleotide sequence: TGCGCCAGCAGCCAAGGACAGGGGCGTACTGAAGCTTTCTTT. The rearrangement links TRBV5-1 to TRBJ1-1; 9 bases are a match to TRBD1. The CDR3 is 14 residues long. V lost 4 bases to trimming and J lost 5 bases; unmatched junction nucleotides: 6. The germline V gene encodes CDR1 SGHRS and CDR2 YFSETQ.